Shown below are 21 T cell receptor beta chains from a single sample sequenced in a study of CD8+ T cells in alopecia areata. As the sequencing template, cDNA was produced by extracting RNA and reverse transcribing it. Generated by immunoSEQ multiplex PCR, the TCRdb table keeps only in-frame clones and is missing some. The sample holds under 350,000 clones, roughly 60% seen once. The treatment denotes: oral pan-JAK inhibitor, 5-10 mg twice daily. The material was CD4+ T cells sorted from blood, obtained at week 24, from a patient treated with tofacitinib. The origin of the receptors is a human donor with alopecia areata.

Concerning this clone: The sample has other DNA sequences that encode this CDR3 too. DNA of the CDR3: TGTGCCTGGAGTCGGACTGAAGCTTTCTTT. This translates into CAWSRTEAFF. The chain uses TRBV30 and TRBJ1-1; D gene uncertain. The germline V and J ends were trimmed by 2 bases and 5 bases, with 3 bases remaining between them. The CDR3 totals 10 residues. Germline CDR1 is GTSNPN and CDR2 is SVGIG (reference sequence).

This clone occurred once. The V and J genes are TRBV6-4 and TRBJ2-3; TRBD1 aligns across 7 bases. The ends lost 6 bases at V and 1 base at J; junction bases unmatched: 4. The CDR3 length is 14 residues. Germline CDR1 MRHNA, CDR2 SNTAGT. CDR3 protein: CASSTTGRTDTQYF. In nucleotides, the CDR3 is TGTGCCAGCAGCACGACAGGGCGCACAGATACGCAGTATTTT.

The chain employs TRBV7-9 and TRBJ2-7; 9 nucleotides agree with TRBD1. The CDR3 spans 15 residues. Germline V gene sequence: CDR1 SEHNR, CDR2 FQNEAQ (reference sequence). V trimming: 1 base; J trimming: 5 bases; junction bases outside the gene matches: 6. The CDR3 spells CASSLGGQGAHEQYF. Written as DNA, the CDR3 is TGTGCCAGCAGCTTAGGGGGACAGGGAGCGCACGAGCAGTACTTC.

This clone has only one observation. Other DNA sequences of this sample code for an identical CDR3. The chain has TRBV27 and TRBJ1-1; D ambiguous. V lost 1 base and J lost 0, with 3 bases in between. The germline gives CDR1 MNHEY, CDR2 SMNVEV (reference sequence). CDR3 length equals 13 residues. This CDR3 is CASSLFVNTEAFF. The CDR3 coding sequence is TGTGCCAGCAGTTTATTCGTGAACACTGAAGCTTTCTTT.

The gene calls are TRBV29-1 and TRBJ2-5; D may be TRBD1 or TRBD2 (5 bases each). The CDR3 extends over 12 amino acids. V lost 6 bases to trimming and J lost 4 bases, with 12 bases between them. The V gene's germline CDR1 is SQVTM and CDR2 ANQGSEA. This CDR3 reads CSVRGGPETQYF. In DNA, the CDR3 is TGCAGCGTGCGTGGGGGACCAGAGACCCAGTACTTC.

V usage is TRBV6-1 and J usage is TRBJ1-5, with no clear D. Germline CDR1 and CDR2: MNHNS and SASEGT. The V and J ends lost 11 bases and 5 bases respectively, with 13 bases between them. The CDR3 has 12 residues. This CDR3 reads CAEASGDQPQHF. The DNA of the CDR3 is TGTGCCGAAGCGAGTGGCGATCAGCCCCAGCATTTT.

V usage is TRBV2 and J usage is TRBJ2-1, with a possible D match to TRBD1 (5 bases). V was trimmed by 7 bases and J by 4 bases, leaving 14 bases between them. The CDR3 is 14 amino acids. Germline values: CDR1 SNHLY, CDR2 FYNNEI. The CDR3 loop reads CASNPGRTYNEQFF. The CDR3 DNA is TGTGCCAGCAATCCAGGGCGAACATACAATGAGCAGTTCTTC.

The V call is TRBV5-6, the J call TRBJ2-7; possible D gene TRBD2, 5 bases. CDR1 SGHDT and CDR2 YYEEEE come from the germline V gene. Trimming removed 0 bases at V and 0 bases at J, with 10 bases between. The CDR3 covers 15 residues. The CDR3 spells CASSLVDRDSYEQYF. CDR3 DNA: TGTGCCAGCAGCTTGGTGGACCGGGACTCCTACGAGCAGTACTTC.

The CDR3 region has the DNA TGTGCCAGCTCACCGACAGGGATGGAGGACATTCAGTACTTC. Translated: CASSPTGMEDIQYF. The chain employs TRBV18 and TRBJ2-4; 7 nucleotides match TRBD1. This CDR3 is built from 14 residues. The germline V gene encodes CDR1 KGHSH and CDR2 LQKENI. J was trimmed by 8 bases and V by 3 bases; bases with no gene match: 7.

The chain links TRBV27 to TRBJ1-1, with D possibly being TRBD1 (5 bases). The CDR3 runs 14 residues. V was shortened by 3 bases and J by 8 bases, with 16 bases between the two germline ends. CDR1 and CDR2 from the germline V gene are MNHEY and SMNVEV (reference sequence). The CDR3 spells CASSFLGGTGEAFF. CDR3 bases: TGTGCCAGCAGTTTTCTCGGGGGTACGGGGGAAGCTTTCTTT.

The V gene is TRBV27, the J gene TRBJ2-5, with TRBD2 identical over 9 bases. V dropped 7 bases and J dropped 5; count of bases not matched to a gene: 8. Looked up from germline, CDR1 is MNHEY and CDR2 is SMNVEV (reference sequence). This CDR3 is built from 14 residues. CDR3 nucleotides: TGTGCCAGCAACCGCGGGGGGGCCGGGGAGACCCAGTACTTC. It encodes CASNRGGAGETQYF.

DNA of the CDR3: TGTGCCAGTAGCCCTGGGACAGGGAGGGGCTACGAGCAGTACTTC. Protein product: CASSPGTGRGYEQYF. This chain joins TRBV19 and TRBJ2-7, with 9 bases aligning to TRBD1. CDR1 LNHDA and CDR2 SQIVND come from the germline V gene (reference sequence). CDR3 length: 15 amino acids. The trim removed 6 bases at V and 3 bases at J, leaving 9 bases unmatched.

This clone has a handful of counts. The chain uses TRBV30 and TRBJ2-5, with D unresolved. Trimming stripped 1 base from V and 5 bases from J, with 5 bases between. CDR1 GTSNPN and CDR2 SVGIG come from the germline V gene (reference sequence). The CDR3 is 11 amino acids. CDR3 sequence reads: CAWSGTETQYF. For the CDR3, the DNA is TGTGCCTGGAGTGGGACGGAGACCCAGTACTTC.

The chain has TRBV30 and TRBJ1-1, with 7 bases matching TRBD1. CDR3 length: 14 amino acids. Per germline, CDR1 GTSNPN and CDR2 SVGIG (reference sequence). V lost 4 bases to trimming and J lost 1 base; unmatched junction nucleotides: 6. DNA of the CDR3: TGTGCCTGGACCATAAAGGGGGCGAACACTGAAGCTTTCTTT. Amino acid sequence: CAWTIKGANTEAFF.

The chain uses TRBV29-1 and TRBJ2-3, with D maybe TRBD1 (5 bases). The CDR3 has 12 residues. Trimming cost V 3 bases and J 7 bases, with 11 bases left between them. Germline assignment: CDR1 SQVTM and CDR2 ANQGSEA. This chain's CDR3 is CSVDLDKHTQYF. CDR3 bases: TGCAGCGTTGACCTGGACAAGCATACGCAGTATTTT.

Points on this clone: This sample includes further DNA sequences coding for the same CDR3. J is TRBJ1-2 and V is TRBV30; D gene uncertain. Germline values: CDR1 GTSNPN, CDR2 SVGIG (reference sequence). The CDR3 runs 12 residues. V was clipped by 0 bases and J by 4 bases, with 6 bases between them. The CDR3 protein is CAWSVGGYGYTF. The CDR3 DNA is TGTGCCTGGAGTGTGGGTGGCTATGGCTACACCTTC.

This chain uses TRBV6-1 with TRBJ2-1; 9 bases are a match to TRBD2. Trimming took 6 bases from V and 2 from J; bases not matched to a gene: 5. The V gene's germline CDR1 is MNHNS and CDR2 SASEGT. The CDR3 consists of 15 residues. The CDR3 nucleotides are TGTGCCAGCAGCGCTAGCGGGGTAACCTACAATGAGCAGTTCTTC. Amino acids: CASSASGVTYNEQFF.

CDR3 amino acids: CASSFGDQPQHF. The CDR3 coding sequence is TGTGCCAGCAGCTTTGGGGATCAGCCCCAGCATTTT. This rearrangement joins TRBV7-2 to TRBJ1-5; D is unclear. Trimming stripped 3 bases from V and 5 bases from J, with 5 bases between. CDR1 is SGHTA and CDR2 is FQGNSA in the germline V gene. The CDR3 sequence is 12 residues long.

This sequence joins TRBV7-8 and TRBJ1-3; D is unresolved. Germline V gene lookup returns CDR1 SGHVS and CDR2 FQNEAQ. The CDR3 sequence is 15 residues long. Trimming took 2 bases from V and 2 from J, leaving 10 bases between them. The CDR3 here is CASSLFSLAGNTIYF. Here the CDR3 DNA reads TGTGCCAGCAGCTTATTCTCTCTCGCTGGAAACACCATATATTTT.

The V call is TRBV5-1, the J call TRBJ2-3; 13 positions match TRBD2. Germline V gene data show CDR1 as SGHRS and CDR2 as YFSETQ. The V segment lost 4 bases and the J segment 1 base; nucleotides outside the gene matches: 3. The CDR3 length is 16 residues. The CDR3: CASSGGLAGRTDTQYF. The CDR3 nucleotides are TGCGCCAGCAGCGGGGGACTAGCGGGGCGCACAGATACGCAGTATTTT.

This clone was seen once. This sequence joins TRBV29-1 and TRBJ1-1; unclear D gene. This CDR3 is 17 amino acids long. V lost 7 bases and J 4 bases, leaving 28 bases between the germline ends. Germline CDR1 is SQVTM and CDR2 is ANQGSEA. In nucleotides, the CDR3 is TGCAGCGCCGCTGAACCCCGGGTTTTGATAGAAGGCACTGAAGCTTTCTTT. Encoded protein: CSAAEPRVLIEGTEAFF. Using reference TRBV29-1 and TRBJ1-1 for the parts outside the CDR3, the full variable domain is SAVISQKPSRDICQRGTSLTIQCQVDSQVTMMFWYRQQPGQSLTLIATANQGSEATYESGFVIDKFPISRPNLTFSTLTVSNMSPEDSSIYLCSAAEPRVLIEGTEAFFGQGTRLTVV.